This T cell receptor beta chain stems from a study of T-cell memory formation after mild COVID-19. Overall study findings and caveats: Mostly located in CM and EM were contracting CD4+ clones, with contracting CD8+ clones located in EMRA.

Researchers used 5'RACE with constant-segment primers to make TCR alpha and TCR beta cDNA libraries that carry sample barcodes and UMIs. From the 5' RACE reads, TCRdb called clonotypes with MiXCR, one entry per CDR3 protein. Among roughly 400,000 distinct CDR3 sequences listed, 20% to 25% were seen once. With 7 bases clipped from V and 10 bases from J, the junction kept 8 bases outside the gene matches. The CDR3 consists of 14 residues. The germline V gene has CDR1 MNHEY and CDR2 SVGAGI. For this clonotype: The antigen is not known.

The chain couples TRBV6-5 to TRBJ1-6, with 9 bases matching TRBD1. Source material: PBMCs or a T cell subset sorted from them (not recorded which). The clonotype comes from an adult woman who had mild COVID-19 (a few samples of this study predate the infection). Cell type and time point are not known. The CDR3 DNA sequence: TGTGCCAGCAAACCGGGACAGGGAAACTCACCCCTCCACTTT. Residues: CASKPGQGNSPLHF.